A single sample gave rise to the 26 T cell receptor beta chains below, sequenced in a study of T cells in Graves' hyperthyroidism and ophthalmopathy. The source material, RNA transcripts, was used to amplify TCR beta CDR3 regions. Using the HTBI primer set, a first-round RT-PCR was run on the TCR CDR3. TCRdb reprocessed the multiplex PCR reads via MiXCR and lists one record per CDR3 protein. The profile shows about half a million distinct CDR3 sequences, around 16% of them singletons. The source material was blood. These receptors were collected from a woman aged 30 to 39 with Graves' ophthalmopathy.

The chain recombines TRBV24-1 with TRBJ2-1; 10 nucleotides line up with TRBD2. Germline CDR1 KGHDR, CDR2 SFDVKD. The CDR3 totals 21 residues. V was clipped by 0 bases and J by 0 bases; unmatched bases: 13. In DNA form, the CDR3 reads TGTGCCACCAGTGATTTGGGAATGGCTAGCGGGAGCGTAAGCTCCTACAATGAGCAGTTCTTC. It is translated as CATSDLGMASGSVSSYNEQFF.

This clonotype was recorded many times. The chain carries TRBV7-9 and TRBJ1-5, with 7 nucleotides matching TRBD1. This CDR3 has 14 residues. CDR1 is SEHNR and CDR2 is FQNEAQ in the germline V gene (reference sequence). J gave up 6 bases and V 6 bases, and 8 bases lay outside the gene matches. The CDR3 is CASSLGDSGQPQHF. CDR3 bases: TGTGCCAGCAGTCTAGGGGACAGTGGTCAGCCCCAGCATTTT.

The J gene is TRBJ2-7, the V gene TRBV28; possibly TRBD2 for D (5 bases). From germline, CDR1 is MDHEN and CDR2 SYDVKM. The CDR3 consists of 15 residues. The V end lost 5 bases, the J end lost 6 bases, and 20 bases lay between the germline ends. The CDR3 spells CASSPPPAGVAEQYF. In DNA, the CDR3 is TGTGCCAGCAGTCCCCCCCCGGCGGGTGTGGCCGAGCAGTACTTC.

In this sample, this clonotype turned up many times. The V call is TRBV5-1, the J call TRBJ2-7; 10 bases match TRBD2. Trimming took 1 base from V and 1 from J; bases not matched to a gene: 2. Germline values: CDR1 SGHRS, CDR2 YFSETQ. This CDR3 has 15 amino acids. CDR3 DNA sequence: TGCGCCAGCAGCTTGCGAGCGGGAGGGTCCTACGAGCAGTACTTC. It encodes CASSLRAGGSYEQYF.

In its sample, this clonotype was seen a few times. The chain carries TRBV6-5 and TRBJ1-6; the match to TRBD1 covers 10 bases. In germline, CDR1 is MNHEY, CDR2 SVGAGI. The ends lost 1 base at V and 10 bases at J; junction bases unmatched: 4. This CDR3 is built from 15 residues. The CDR3 DNA follows: TGTGCCAGCAGTTACTTAGGACAGGGGGTCTCACCCCTCCACTTT. Its protein product is CASSYLGQGVSPLHF.

The gene calls are TRBV28 and TRBJ2-1, with 11 bases identical to TRBD1. The CDR3 runs to 15 residues. Trimming at V came to 8 bases and at J to 7 bases, leaving 10 bases not matched to a gene. Germline V CDR1 and CDR2: MDHEN, SYDVKM. Here the CDR3 DNA reads TGTGCCAGCTTATCCGGGACAGGGGGAGGAAATGAGCAGTTCTTC. Protein sequence: CASLSGTGGGNEQFF.

In the case of this clonotype: This may stem from a read error, because a much larger clone lies one nucleotide away. This chain connects TRBV7-8 to TRBJ2-5, with no clear D. V was trimmed by 1 base and J by 13 bases, leaving 16 bases between them. This CDR3 is 13 amino acids long. CDR1 SGHVS and CDR2 FQNEAQ come from the germline V gene. The CDR3 here is CASSLDSLDPTYF. The CDR3 region has the DNA TGTGCCAGCAGCTTAGATAGTCTAGACCCTACGTACTTC.

This clonotype has more than one count but fewer than ten. CDR3 amino acids: CASSPGKTDEQYF. The CDR3 nucleotides are TGTGCCAGCTCACCAGGGAAAACCGACGAGCAGTACTTC. This sequence joins TRBV18 and TRBJ2-7; D remains unclear. V was shortened by 2 bases and J by 5 bases, with 10 bases between the two germline ends. The length of the CDR3 is 13 residues. Germline values: CDR1 KGHSH, CDR2 LQKENI.

In its sample, this clonotype was seen a few times. The gene calls are TRBV5-5 and TRBJ2-7; the D gene could be TRBD1 or TRBD2 (5 bases each). Trimming removed 6 bases from V and 4 bases from J, with 17 bases in between. Per the germline V gene, CDR1 is SGHKS and CDR2 is YYEKEE (reference sequence). There are 14 residues in the CDR3. CDR3 amino acids: CASTPSRGRYEQYF. CDR3 coding DNA: TGTGCCAGCACCCCCTCACGGGGCCGTTACGAGCAGTACTTC. The full variable domain, in which reference TRBV5-5 and TRBJ2-7 provide the parts outside the CDR3, is DAGVTQSPTHLIKTRGQQVTLRCSPISGHKSVSWYQQVLGQGPQFIFQYYEKEERGRGNFPDRFSARQFPNYSSELNVNALLLGDSALYLCASTPSRGRYEQYFGPGTRLTVT.

This clonotype was seen ten or more times. V usage is TRBV2 and J usage is TRBJ1-2, with 11 bases matching TRBD1. In germline, CDR1 is SNHLY, CDR2 FYNNEI. The CDR3 has 14 amino acids. V was pared by 5 bases and J by 7 bases, with 6 bases of the junction left unmatched. CDR3 nucleotides: TGTGCCAGCAGTACCCCCGGGACAGGGGGTGGCTACACCTTC. It encodes CASSTPGTGGGYTF.

This clonotype has ten or more counts. The V call is TRBV9, the J call TRBJ2-7; possible D gene TRBD2, 5 bases. The CDR3 runs to 13 residues. Germline V gene data show CDR1 as SGDLS and CDR2 as YYNGEE. Trimming shortened V by 1 base and J by 3 bases, and 8 bases separated the two germline ends. CDR3 bases: TGTGCCAGCAGCGTACGGGCGGGCTACGAGCAGTACTTC. This gives the protein CASSVRAGYEQYF. Drawing the rest from reference TRBV9 and TRBJ2-7, the complete variable domain is DSGVTQTPKHLITATGQRVTLRCSPRSGDLSVYWYQQSLDQGLQFLIQYYNGEERAKGNILERFSAQQFPDLHSELNLSSLELGDSALYFCASSVRAGYEQYFGPGTRLTVT.

Ten or more counts support this clonotype. This chain connects TRBV20-1 to TRBJ1-1, with D perhaps TRBD1 (5 bases). This CDR3 region has 14 residues. The V and J ends lost 5 bases and 4 bases respectively, with 17 bases between them. CDR1 is DFQATT, CDR2 SNEGSKA, per germline (reference sequence). Written as DNA, the CDR3 is TGCAGTGCTCCGACAGAGAAGAGAGGCACTGAAGCTTTCTTT. Protein product: CSAPTEKRGTEAFF.

This rearrangement joins TRBV6-2 or TRBV6-3 to TRBJ2-4; D is unresolved. V gave up 5 bases and J gave up 0 bases, with 20 bases separating them. CDR1 MNHEY and CDR2 SVGEGT come from the germline V gene. The CDR3 consists of 18 residues. The CDR3 DNA reads TGTGCCAGCAGTGTTCTCTACCAGCTCCTCCTAGCCAAAAACATTCAGTACTTC. It encodes CASSVLYQLLLAKNIQYF.

The sample holds many counts of this clonotype. The chain carries TRBV6-2 or TRBV6-3 and TRBJ2-2, with 8 bases matching TRBD2. The CDR3 sequence is 15 residues long. Per germline, CDR1 MNHEY and CDR2 SVGEGT. Trimming removed 6 bases from V and 5 bases from J; junction bases left unmatched: 8. CDR3 coding DNA: TGTGCCAGCAGCCCCCGCAGACTAGCGACCGGGGAGCTGTTTTTT. As protein: CASSPRRLATGELFF.

This chain links TRBV20-1 with TRBJ1-5; tentatively, D is TRBD1 (5 bases). The CDR3 spans 16 residues. Per germline, CDR1 DFQATT and CDR2 SNEGSKA (reference sequence). The V end was cut by 5 bases, the J end by 4 bases, with 21 bases between. The CDR3 coding sequence is TGCAGTGCTCCGGACTCCAGGGTACCTCCGAATCAGCCCCAGCATTTT. It codes for CSAPDSRVPPNQPQHF.

This clonotype has more than one count but fewer than ten. The rearrangement links TRBV28 to TRBJ1-3; D is undetermined. Germline lookup yields CDR1 MDHEN and CDR2 SYDVKM. This CDR3 has 15 residues. Between the trimmed V and J ends, which lost 5 bases and 2 bases, there was a span of 13 bases. CDR3 in amino acids: CASSVRGVPGNTIYF. Written as DNA, the CDR3 is TGTGCCAGCAGTGTGCGGGGAGTTCCTGGAAACACCATATATTTT.

Many counts were recorded for this clonotype. The V and J genes are TRBV12-3 or TRBV12-4 and TRBJ2-5; a possible D gene is TRBD2 (6 bases). Trimming shortened V by 5 bases and J by 3 bases, and 13 bases separated the two germline ends. The CDR3 loop spans 14 amino acids. The DNA of the CDR3 is TGTGCCAGCAGTACCTCGGGGGTCGAAGAGACCCAGTACTTC. Amino acid sequence: CASSTSGVEETQYF.

In its sample, this clonotype was seen a few times. The chain is built from TRBV4-1 and TRBJ2-1; 7 nucleotides line up with TRBD1. The CDR3 consists of 17 residues. The trim removed 0 bases at V and 5 bases at J, leaving 10 bases unmatched. In germline, CDR1 is MGHRA, CDR2 YSYEKL. CDR3 region: CASSQERSGQSNNEQFF. In nucleotides, the CDR3 is TGCGCCAGCAGCCAAGAGCGTTCGGGACAGTCAAACAATGAGCAGTTCTTC.

This clonotype has ten or more counts. V usage is TRBV6-4 and J usage is TRBJ2-1, with 9 bases identical to TRBD2. The CDR3 has 16 amino acids. J gave up 0 bases and V 4 bases, and 4 bases lay outside the gene matches. Germline CDR1 reads MRHNA; CDR2 reads SNTAGT. Here the CDR3 reads CASSASGEGSYNEQFF. The DNA of the CDR3 is TGTGCCAGCAGTGCTAGCGGGGAAGGCTCCTACAATGAGCAGTTCTTC.

Many counts were recorded for this clonotype. The chain links TRBV27 to TRBJ2-7; 9 nucleotides line up with TRBD2. CDR1 is MNHEY, CDR2 SMNVEV, per germline (reference sequence). The CDR3 sequence is 16 residues long. V shed 2 bases and J 1 base; nucleotides not matched to a gene: 6. The CDR3 DNA reads TGTGCCAGCAGTTTAAAGGGACTAGCTGTATCCTACGAGCAGTACTTC. It encodes CASSLKGLAVSYEQYF.

This clonotype was found many times. The genes are TRBV20-1 and TRBJ2-7, with TRBD2 matching over 7 bases. This CDR3 is 14 amino acids long. Losses at the gene ends were 2 bases for V and 0 bases for J; bases not matched to a gene: 4. Germline CDR1 reads DFQATT; CDR2 reads SNEGSKA (reference sequence). The chain's CDR3 is CSARPGRTSYEQYF. The CDR3 DNA follows: TGCAGTGCTAGACCCGGGAGGACCTCCTACGAGCAGTACTTC.

Remarks on this clonotype: This could be a read error, since a much larger clone is one nucleotide away. The CDR3 region is CSVRLAGGTNEQYF. For the CDR3, the DNA is TGCAGTGTCCGACTAGCGGGAGGGACAAACGAGCAGTACTTC. The chain employs TRBV20-1 and TRBJ2-7, with 14 bases that match TRBD2. Germline V gene data show CDR1 as DFQATT and CDR2 as SNEGSKA (reference sequence). After removal of 7 bases from V and 5 bases from J, the junction contained 7 bases not matched to a gene. The CDR3 spans 14 residues.

The chain combines TRBV10-3 with TRBJ1-4, with D uncertain. Trimming removed 0 bases from V and 7 bases from J, with 6 bases in between. The CDR3 length is 13 residues. CDR1 is ENHRY and CDR2 is SYGVKD in the germline V gene. The CDR3 here is CAISESGSEKLFF. In DNA, the CDR3 is TGTGCCATCAGTGAGTCAGGAAGTGAAAAACTGTTTTTT.

This clonotype has ten or more counts. The CDR3 reads CAADRENTEAFF. CDR3 in DNA: TGTGCGGCGGACAGGGAGAACACTGAAGCTTTCTTT. The rearrangement joins TRBV2 to TRBJ1-1, with 8 bases identical to TRBD1. The CDR3 contains 12 residues. Germline V gene lookup returns CDR1 SNHLY and CDR2 FYNNEI.

This chain uses TRBV6-1 with TRBJ2-1; 11 bases agree with TRBD2. This CDR3 has 14 residues. Losses at the gene ends were 6 bases for V and 6 bases for J; bases not matched to a gene: 4. Germline CDR1 reads MNHNS; CDR2 reads SASEGT. The CDR3 region is CASRGTSGSNEQFF. CDR3 DNA: TGTGCCAGCAGAGGGACTAGCGGATCCAATGAGCAGTTCTTC.

J is TRBJ2-1 and V is TRBV28, with TRBD2 matching 12 bases. The V gene end was trimmed by 5 bases and the J gene end by 9 bases; junction bases not matched to a gene: 8. The germline CDR1 and CDR2 sequences are MDHEN and SYDVKM. The CDR3 sequence is 15 residues long. CDR3 region: CASSETSGRGTEQFF. The CDR3 DNA sequence: TGTGCCAGCAGTGAGACTAGCGGGAGAGGAACTGAGCAGTTCTTC.